This is a list of T cell receptor beta chains from one sample in a study of molecular identifiers for immune sequencing clone quantification. TCRdb used MiXCR to reprocess the PCR reads, holding one entry per CDR3 protein. This table has around 470,000 distinct CDR3 sequences, roughly a fifth appearing once. The sample consisted of naive CD8+ T cells from blood, with Jurkat cell RNA spiked in. These receptor sequences come from a human donor in good health. Some libraries in this study had Jurkat cell RNA spiked in. The CDR3 runs from the conserved cysteine through the conserved F or W. A D gene is named only where the DNA matches it firmly. The size field is filled for only some rows; it gives once, few, many or a size class.

>TRBD1|.|TRBV12-3/TRBV12-4|TRBJ1-1
CASRTGRGTEAFF
TGTGCCAGCCGGACAGGGAGAGGCACTGAAGCTTTCTTT
>.|many|TRBV28|TRBJ1-1
CASSFSAGANTEAFF
TGTGCCAGCAGTTTTAGTGCAGGGGCGAACACTGAAGCTTTCTTT
>TRBD2|few|TRBV7-9|TRBJ2-2
CASSPEGLAGGSTGELFF
TGTGCCAGCAGCCCAGAAGGACTAGCGGGAGGAAGCACCGGGGAGCTGTTTTTT
>.|many|TRBV28|TRBJ2-3
CAGSAPAAADTQYF
TGTGCCGGCAGTGCCCCAGCTGCTGCGGATACGCAGTATTTT
>TRBD2|many|TRBV11-2|TRBJ2-3
CASSSSGRSTDTQYF
TGTGCCAGCAGCTCTAGCGGACGCAGCACAGATACGCAGTATTTT
>TRBD2|few|TRBV7-3|TRBJ2-3
CASSLHSGSGGETDTQYF
TGTGCCAGCAGCTTACATAGCGGGAGCGGTGGGGAAACAGATACGCAGTATTTT
>.|many|TRBV20-1|TRBJ2-7
CSAREESGSSYEQYF
TGCAGTGCTAGAGAGGAGTCAGGGTCCTCCTACGAGCAGTACTTC
>TRBD2|few|TRBV13|TRBJ2-7
CASSSTLSSGTSGYEQYF
TGTGCCAGCAGCTCCACTTTATCGTCCGGGACTAGCGGCTACGAGCAGTACTTC
>.|few|TRBV4-1|TRBJ1-4
CASSQVEGGGEKLFF
TGCGCCAGCAGCCAAGTTGAGGGAGGAGGTGAAAAACTGTTTTTT
>.|many|TRBV29-1|TRBJ1-3
CSVEVDNTIYF
TGCAGCGTTGAGGTCGACAACACCATATATTTT
>TRBD2|.|TRBV19|TRBJ2-1
CASSIVRGLGFDEQFF
TGTGCCAGTAGTATAGTTCGGGGACTAGGTTTCGATGAGCAGTTCTTC
>.|.|TRBV27|TRBJ1-2
CASSSGSNYGYTF
TGTGCCAGCAGTTCAGGCAGTAACTATGGCTACACCTTC
>TRBD1|few|TRBV15|TRBJ1-5
CATGRETGGVGYSNQPQHF
TGTGCCACCGGCAGAGAAACAGGGGGCGTAGGCTATAGCAATCAGCCCCAGCATTTT
>TRBD1|.|TRBV12-3/TRBV12-4|TRBJ2-3
CASSPTGRADTQYF
TGTGCCAGCAGTCCGACAGGGCGGGCAGATACGCAGTATTTT
>.|.|TRBV6-2/TRBV6-3|TRBJ2-5
CASSTPGGQETQYF
TGTGCCAGCAGTACCCCGGGGGGCCAGGAGACCCAGTACTTC
>TRBD1|once|TRBV27|TRBJ2-7
CAGSANVGTGLYF
TGTGCCGGCAGTGCAAACGTAGGGACAGGGCTGTACTTC
>TRBD1|.|TRBV9|TRBJ2-3
CASSVEGTVTDTQYF
TGTGCCAGCAGCGTAGAGGGGACAGTCACAGATACGCAGTATTTT
>.|many|TRBV29-1|TRBJ1-1
CSVEVGLNTEAFF
TGCAGCGTTGAAGTAGGATTGAACACTGAAGCTTTCTTT
>TRBD2|few|TRBV2|TRBJ2-4
CASSETGGGVRLAKNIQYF
TGTGCCAGCAGTGAGACGGGCGGGGGGGTCAGACTAGCCAAAAACATTCAGTACTTC
>TRBD1|few|TRBV24-1|TRBJ1-5
CATSDGTGASGQPQHF
TGTGCCACCAGTGATGGGACAGGTGCGTCGGGTCAGCCCCAGCATTTT
>.|many|TRBV12-3/TRBV12-4|TRBJ1-2
CASSLALGYYGYTF
TGTGCCAGCAGTTTAGCGCTGGGGTACTATGGCTACACCTTC